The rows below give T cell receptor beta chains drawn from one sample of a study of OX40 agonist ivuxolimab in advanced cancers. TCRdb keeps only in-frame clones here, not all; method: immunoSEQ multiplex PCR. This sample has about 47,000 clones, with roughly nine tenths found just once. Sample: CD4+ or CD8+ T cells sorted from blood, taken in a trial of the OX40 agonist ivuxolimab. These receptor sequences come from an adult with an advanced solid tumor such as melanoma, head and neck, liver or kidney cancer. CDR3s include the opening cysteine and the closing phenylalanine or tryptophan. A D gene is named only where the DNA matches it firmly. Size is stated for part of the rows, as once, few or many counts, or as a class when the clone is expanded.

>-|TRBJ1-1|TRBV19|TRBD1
CASSMNPGQGNPEAFF
TGTGCCAGTAGCATGAATCCGGGACAGGGGAACCCTGAAGCTTTCTTT
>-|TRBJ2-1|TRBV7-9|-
CASTPRGGVGYNEQFF
TGTGCCAGCACACCGAGGGGGGGCGTAGGCTACAATGAGCAGTTCTTC
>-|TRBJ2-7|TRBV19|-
CAERGHYYEQYF
TGTGCCGAGAGGGGACACTACTACGAGCAGTACTTC
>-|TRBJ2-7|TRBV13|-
CASSNVRGIYEQYF
TGTGCCAGCAGCAATGTCCGGGGTATCTACGAGCAGTACTTC
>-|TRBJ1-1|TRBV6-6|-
CASSYSMFSTEAFF
TGTGCCAGCAGTTACTCCATGTTTAGCACTGAAGCTTTCTTT
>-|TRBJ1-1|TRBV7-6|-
CASSLARGANTEAFF
TGTGCCAGCAGCTTAGCCCGGGGGGCGAACACTGAAGCTTTCTTT
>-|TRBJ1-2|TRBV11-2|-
CASSLGVGGFGYTF
TGTGCCAGCAGCTTAGGGGTAGGGGGGTTTGGCTACACCTTC
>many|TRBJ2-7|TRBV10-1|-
CASTIWTYEQYF
TGCGCCAGCACCATCTGGACCTACGAGCAGTACTTC
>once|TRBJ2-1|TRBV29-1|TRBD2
CSPEGASGVINEQFF
TGCAGCCCTGAAGGGGCTAGCGGGGTTATCAATGAGCAGTTCTTC
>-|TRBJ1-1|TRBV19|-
CATNIGGTEAFF
TGTGCCACTAATATAGGGGGCACTGAAGCTTTCTTT
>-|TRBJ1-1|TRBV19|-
CASVHGDVNTEAFF
TGTGCCAGCGTCCACGGGGATGTGAACACTGAAGCTTTCTTT
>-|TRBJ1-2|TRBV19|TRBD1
CASSISLTGGANYGYTF
TGTGCCAGTAGTATTTCCCTGACAGGGGGCGCAAACTATGGCTACACCTTC
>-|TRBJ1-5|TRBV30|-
CAWRGGGSQPQHF
TGTGCCTGGAGGGGCGGGGGGAGTCAGCCCCAGCATTTT
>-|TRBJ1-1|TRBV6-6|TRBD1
CASRQDRGLLGTEAFF
TGTGCCAGCAGACAAGACAGGGGGCTTTTAGGCACTGAAGCTTTCTTT
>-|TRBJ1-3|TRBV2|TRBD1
CASRSGQGSSGNTIYF
TGTGCCAGCAGATCTGGACAGGGGAGTTCTGGAAACACCATATATTTT
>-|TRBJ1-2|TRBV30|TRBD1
CAWSVPGIRGWDGYTF
TGTGCCTGGAGTGTACCAGGAATCAGGGGGTGGGATGGCTACACCTTC
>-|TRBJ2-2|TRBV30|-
CAWMGGGQRTGELFF
TGTGCCTGGATGGGAGGGGGCCAAAGGACCGGGGAGCTGTTTTTT
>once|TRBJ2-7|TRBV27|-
CASSFGQSSYEQYF
TGTGCCAGCAGTTTCGGACAGTCCTCCTACGAGCAGTACTTC
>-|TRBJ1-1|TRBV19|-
CASSTTVPPNTEAFF
TGTGCCAGTAGTACGACGGTCCCGCCGAACACTGAAGCTTTCTTT
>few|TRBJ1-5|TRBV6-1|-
CASMDSNQPQHF
TGTGCCAGCATGGATAGCAATCAGCCCCAGCATTTT
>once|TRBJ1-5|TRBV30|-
CAWSLGSNQPQHF
TGTGCCTGGAGTTTGGGTAGCAATCAGCCCCAGCATTTT
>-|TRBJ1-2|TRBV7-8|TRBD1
CASSKKDRELDYGYTF
TGTGCCAGCAGCAAGAAGGACAGGGAGTTGGACTATGGCTACACCTTC
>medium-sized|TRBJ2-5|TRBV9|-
CASSVEGGGAETQYF
TGTGCCAGCAGCGTAGAAGGGGGGGGCGCGGAGACCCAGTACTTC
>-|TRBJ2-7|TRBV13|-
CASSLQTSGQYF
TGTGCCAGCAGCTTACAGACAAGTGGGCAGTACTTC
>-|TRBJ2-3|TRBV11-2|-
CASSPWPSTTNTDTQYF
TGTGCCAGCAGCCCATGGCCTAGCACCACCAACACAGATACGCAGTATTTT
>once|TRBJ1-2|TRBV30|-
CAWSPGGVGYTF
TGTGCCTGGAGCCCGGGGGGGGTTGGCTACACCTTC
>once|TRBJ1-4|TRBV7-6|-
CASSPPPRQGIYEKLFF
TGTGCCAGCAGCCCCCCCCCTCGGCAGGGGATATATGAAAAACTGTTTTTT
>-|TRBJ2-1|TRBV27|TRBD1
CASSFEGAINEQFF
TGTGCCAGCAGTTTCGAGGGGGCTATCAATGAGCAGTTCTTC
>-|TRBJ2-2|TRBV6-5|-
CASSYSERVPGELFF
TGTGCCAGCAGTTACTCTGAGAGGGTACCCGGGGAGCTGTTTTTT
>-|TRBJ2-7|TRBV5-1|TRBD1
CASSQGASYEQYF
TGCGCCAGCAGCCAGGGGGCCTCCTACGAGCAGTACTTC
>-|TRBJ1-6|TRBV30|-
CAWSGGYSPLHF
TGTGCCTGGAGTGGGGGATACTCACCCCTCCACTTT
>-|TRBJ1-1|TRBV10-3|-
CAISESGGLNTEAFF
TGTGCCATCAGTGAGTCTGGAGGGCTAAACACTGAAGCTTTCTTT
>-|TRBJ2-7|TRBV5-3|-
CASSLEWSEQYF
TGTGCCAGCAGCTTGGAGTGGTCCGAGCAGTACTTC
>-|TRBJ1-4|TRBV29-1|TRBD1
CSVAGPGTDNEKLFF
TGCAGCGTTGCGGGCCCCGGGACAGATAATGAAAAACTGTTTTTT
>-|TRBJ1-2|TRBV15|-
CATSRDRTPGDGYTF
TGTGCCACCAGCAGAGATCGGACCCCTGGGGATGGCTACACCTTC
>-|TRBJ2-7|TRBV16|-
CASSLIQGDEQYF
TGTGCCAGCAGCCTCATACAGGGAGACGAGCAGTACTTC
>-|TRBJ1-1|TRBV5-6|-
CASSLGGNTEAFF
TGTGCCAGCAGCTTGGGGGGAAACACTGAAGCTTTCTTT
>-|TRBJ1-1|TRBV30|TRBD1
CAWSTGQGSTEAFF
TGTGCCTGGAGTACAGGACAGGGTTCCACTGAAGCTTTCTTT
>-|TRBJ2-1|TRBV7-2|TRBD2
CASSLMLGSGVSAEQFF
TGTGCCAGCAGCTTAATGCTGGGTAGCGGGGTGTCAGCCGAGCAGTTCTTC
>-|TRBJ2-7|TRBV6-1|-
CASSDGFYEQYF
TGTGCCAGCAGTGACGGGTTTTACGAGCAGTACTTC
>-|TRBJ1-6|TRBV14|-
CASSHPDGSSYNSPLHF
TGTGCCAGCAGCCACCCGGACGGAAGCTCCTATAATTCACCCCTCCACTTT
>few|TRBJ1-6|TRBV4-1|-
CASSQDNNSPLHF
TGCGCCAGCAGCCAAGATAATAATTCACCCCTCCACTTT
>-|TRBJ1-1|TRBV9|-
CASSVDRGTGTEAFF
TGTGCCAGCAGCGTAGATCGGGGCACAGGCACTGAAGCTTTCTTT
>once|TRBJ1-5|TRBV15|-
CATSRAGFGNQPQHF
TGTGCCACCAGCAGAGCCGGGTTTGGCAATCAGCCCCAGCATTTT
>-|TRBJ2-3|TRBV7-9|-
CASSSRDTQYF
TGTGCCAGCAGCTCGAGGGATACGCAGTATTTT
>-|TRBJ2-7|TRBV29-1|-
CSGSSGTYEQYF
TGCAGCGGCTCCAGCGGAACCTACGAGCAGTACTTC
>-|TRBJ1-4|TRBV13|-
CASSPLGRGGEKLFF
TGTGCCAGCAGCCCCCTAGGCAGGGGCGGTGAAAAACTGTTTTTT